One sample yielded the 4 T cell receptor beta chains listed below, sequenced in a study of molecular identifiers for immune sequencing clone quantification. TCRdb independently ran MiXCR on the PCR reads; one entry per CDR3 protein. The table records under 350,000 distinct CDR3 sequences, roughly a quarter of them present only once. The sequencing input was naive CD8+ T cells from blood, with Jurkat cell RNA spiked in. As for subset: FACS-sorted CD8+CD4-CCR7+CD45RA+ naive T cells. These receptors all stem from a human donor in good health. Some libraries in this study had Jurkat cell RNA spiked in.

In regard to this clonotype: The CDR3 ends on some other residue instead of the conserved phenylalanine or tryptophan, so this is likely a read error. The chain employs TRBV3-1 and TRBJ2-4; D unresolved. Germline V CDR1 and CDR2: LGHDT, YNNKEL (reference sequence). The CDR3 spans 15 residues. Trimming pared 6 bases from V and 3 bases from J, leaving 15 bases between. CDR3 sequence: CASRYETRLKNIQYL. In nucleotides, the CDR3 is TGTGCCAGCAGGTACGAAACTCGGCTCAAAAACATTCAGTACTTA.

This clonotype was counted many times. This rearrangement joins TRBV28 to TRBJ1-5; no clear D. The V gene's germline CDR1 is MDHEN and CDR2 SYDVKM. The CDR3 has 15 residues. Trimming stripped 6 bases from V and 2 bases from J, with 14 bases between. The CDR3, as DNA: TGTGCCAGCAGGAGGTTTTTGTATGGCAATCAGCCCCAGCATTTT. This codes for CASRRFLYGNQPQHF.

This clonotype was detected only a few times. The chain employs TRBV3-1 and TRBJ2-3; TRBD2 agrees at 10 bases. This CDR3 has 21 residues. From germline, CDR1 is LGHDT and CDR2 YNNKEL (reference sequence). Trimming at V came to 1 base and at J to 1 base, leaving 17 bases not matched to a gene. The chain's CDR3 is CASSQGSSGSSVHLGTDTQYF. Written as DNA, the CDR3 is TGTGCCAGCAGCCAAGGGTCTAGCGGGAGTAGCGTCCATCTTGGCACAGATACGCAGTATTTT.

CDR3 nucleotides: TGTGCCATCCTAGGACTAGCGGCAGATACGCAGTATTTT. It encodes CAILGLAADTQYF. This chain connects TRBV7-9 to TRBJ2-3; 10 bases fit TRBD2. The J segment lost 4 bases and the V segment lost 10 bases, leaving 5 bases of the junction unmatched. Germline CDR1 reads SEHNR; CDR2 reads FQNEAQ (reference sequence). This CDR3 region has 13 residues. Looking up the rest from reference TRBV7-9 and TRBJ2-3 gives the full variable domain: DTGVSQNPRHKITKRGQNVTFRCDPISEHNRLYWYRQTLGQGPEFLTYFQNEAQLEKSRLLSDRFSAERPKGSFSTLEIQRTEQGDSAMYLCAILGLAADTQYFGPGTRLTVL.